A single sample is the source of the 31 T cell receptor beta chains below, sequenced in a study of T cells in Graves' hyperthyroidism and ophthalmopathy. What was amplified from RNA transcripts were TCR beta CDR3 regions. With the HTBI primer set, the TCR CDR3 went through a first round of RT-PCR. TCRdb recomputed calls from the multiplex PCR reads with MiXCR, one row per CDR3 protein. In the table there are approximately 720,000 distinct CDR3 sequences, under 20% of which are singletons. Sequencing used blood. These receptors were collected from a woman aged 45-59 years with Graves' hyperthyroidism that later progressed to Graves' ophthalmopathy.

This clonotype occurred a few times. The CDR3 reads CASSFVAETGELFF. Here the CDR3 DNA reads TGCGCCAGCAGCTTTGTAGCGGAAACCGGGGAGCTGTTTTTT. The rearrangement joins TRBV5-1 to TRBJ2-2; maybe TRBD2 (6 bases). Germline V gene sequence: CDR1 SGHRS, CDR2 YFSETQ. CDR3 length equals 14 residues. V lost 2 bases to trimming and J lost 5 bases, with 10 bases between them.

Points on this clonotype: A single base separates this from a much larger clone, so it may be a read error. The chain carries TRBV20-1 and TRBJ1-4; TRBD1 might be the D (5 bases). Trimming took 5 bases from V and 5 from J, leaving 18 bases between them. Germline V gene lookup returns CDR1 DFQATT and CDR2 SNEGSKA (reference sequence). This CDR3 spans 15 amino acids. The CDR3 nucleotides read TGCAGTGCTCCGATTCCCCGACAGCTCAATGAAAAACTGTTTTTT. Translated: CSAPIPRQLNEKLFF.

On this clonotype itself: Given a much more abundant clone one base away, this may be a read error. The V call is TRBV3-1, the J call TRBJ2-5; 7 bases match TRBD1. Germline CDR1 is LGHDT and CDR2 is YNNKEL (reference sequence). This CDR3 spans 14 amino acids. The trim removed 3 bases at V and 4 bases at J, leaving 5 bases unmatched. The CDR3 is CASSHRTGRETQYF. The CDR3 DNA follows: TGTGCCAGCAGCCATAGGACAGGTCGAGAGACCCAGTACTTC.

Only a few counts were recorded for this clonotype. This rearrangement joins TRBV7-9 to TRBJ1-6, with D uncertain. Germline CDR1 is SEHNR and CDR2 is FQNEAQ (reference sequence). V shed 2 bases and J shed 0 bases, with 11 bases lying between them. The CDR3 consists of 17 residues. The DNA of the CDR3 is TGTGCCAGCAGCTTACTTCTCGGGAGCTCCTATAATTCACCCCTCCACTTT. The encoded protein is CASSLLLGSSYNSPLHF.

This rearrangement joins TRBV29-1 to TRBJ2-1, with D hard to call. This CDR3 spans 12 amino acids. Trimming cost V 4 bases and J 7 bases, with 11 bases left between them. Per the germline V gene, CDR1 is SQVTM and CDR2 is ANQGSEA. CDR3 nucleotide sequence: TGCAGCGTTGGGGTAGTTTGGAATGAGCAGTTCTTC. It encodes CSVGVVWNEQFF.

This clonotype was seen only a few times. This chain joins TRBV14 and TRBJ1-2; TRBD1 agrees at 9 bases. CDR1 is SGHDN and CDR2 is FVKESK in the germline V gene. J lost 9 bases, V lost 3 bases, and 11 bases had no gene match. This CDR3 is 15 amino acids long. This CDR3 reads CASSHLTRDRESYTF. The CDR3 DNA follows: TGTGCCAGCAGCCATCTTACCCGGGACAGGGAAAGCTACACCTTC.

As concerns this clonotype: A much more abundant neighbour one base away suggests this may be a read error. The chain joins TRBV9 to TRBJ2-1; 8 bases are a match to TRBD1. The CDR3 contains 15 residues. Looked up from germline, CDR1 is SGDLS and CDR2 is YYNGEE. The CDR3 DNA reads TGTGCCGGCAGCGTAGCCGGGACAGGCTACAATGAGCAGTTCTTC. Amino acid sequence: CAGSVAGTGYNEQFF.

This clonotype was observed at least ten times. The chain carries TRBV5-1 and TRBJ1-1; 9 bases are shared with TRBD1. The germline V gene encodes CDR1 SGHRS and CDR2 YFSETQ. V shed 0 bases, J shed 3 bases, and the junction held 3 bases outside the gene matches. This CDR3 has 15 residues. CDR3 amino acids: CASSLEGTGYTEAFF. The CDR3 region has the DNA TGCGCCAGCAGCTTGGAGGGGACAGGGTACACTGAAGCTTTCTTT.

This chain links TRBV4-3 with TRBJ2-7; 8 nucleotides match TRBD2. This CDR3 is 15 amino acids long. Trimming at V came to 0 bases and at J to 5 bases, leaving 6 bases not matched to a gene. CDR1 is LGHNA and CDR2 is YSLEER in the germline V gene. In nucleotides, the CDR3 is TGCGCCAGCAGCCAAGACGGGACTAGAGGGAACGAGCAGTACTTC. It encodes CASSQDGTRGNEQYF.

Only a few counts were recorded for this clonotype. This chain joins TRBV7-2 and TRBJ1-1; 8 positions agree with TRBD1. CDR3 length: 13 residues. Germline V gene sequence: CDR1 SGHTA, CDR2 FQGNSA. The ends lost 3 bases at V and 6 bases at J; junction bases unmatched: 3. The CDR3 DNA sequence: TGTGCCAGCAGCTTCTGGACAGGGTCTGAAGCTTTCTTT. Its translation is CASSFWTGSEAFF.

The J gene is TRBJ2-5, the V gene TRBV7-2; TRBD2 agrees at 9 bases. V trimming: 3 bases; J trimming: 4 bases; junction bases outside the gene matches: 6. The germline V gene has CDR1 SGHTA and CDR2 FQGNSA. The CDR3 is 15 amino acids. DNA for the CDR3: TGTGCCAGCAGCTTTAGCGGGGGTAATGGAGAGACCCAGTACTTC. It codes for CASSFSGGNGETQYF. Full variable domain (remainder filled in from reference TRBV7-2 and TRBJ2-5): GAGVSQSPSNKVTEKGKDVELRCDPISGHTALYWYRQSLGQGLEFLIYFQGNSAPDKSGLPSDRFSAERTGGSVSTLTIQRTQQEDSAVYLCASSFSGGNGETQYFGPGTRLLVL.

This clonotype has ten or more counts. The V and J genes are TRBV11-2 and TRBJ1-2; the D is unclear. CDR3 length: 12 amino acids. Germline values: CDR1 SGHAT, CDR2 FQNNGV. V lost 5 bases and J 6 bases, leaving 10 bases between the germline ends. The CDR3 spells CASSPPGNGYTF. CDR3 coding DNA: TGTGCCAGCAGCCCCCCGGGGAATGGCTACACCTTC.

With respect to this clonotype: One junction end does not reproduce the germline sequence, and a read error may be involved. This CDR3 reads CASSGTSELQETQYF. The CDR3 DNA reads as TGCGCCAGCAGTGGGACTAGCGAACTCCAAGAGACCCAGTACTTC. The rearrangement joins TRBV7-2 to TRBJ2-5, with 10 bases identical to TRBD2. The CDR3 spans 15 residues. Germline CDR1 SGHTA, CDR2 FQGNSA.

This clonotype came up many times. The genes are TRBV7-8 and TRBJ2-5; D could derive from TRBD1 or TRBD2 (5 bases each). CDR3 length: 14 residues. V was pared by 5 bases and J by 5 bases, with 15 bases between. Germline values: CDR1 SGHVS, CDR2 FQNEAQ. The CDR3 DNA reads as TGTGCCAGCAGCACGACGGGGCAGGGTGAGACCCAGTACTTC. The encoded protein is CASSTTGQGETQYF.

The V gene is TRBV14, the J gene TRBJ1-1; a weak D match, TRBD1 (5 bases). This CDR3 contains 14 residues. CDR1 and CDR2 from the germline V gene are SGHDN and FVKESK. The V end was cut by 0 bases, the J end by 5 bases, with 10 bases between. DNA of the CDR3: TGTGCCAGCAGCCAAGAGGCAGGGAGGACTGAAGCTTTCTTT. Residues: CASSQEAGRTEAFF.

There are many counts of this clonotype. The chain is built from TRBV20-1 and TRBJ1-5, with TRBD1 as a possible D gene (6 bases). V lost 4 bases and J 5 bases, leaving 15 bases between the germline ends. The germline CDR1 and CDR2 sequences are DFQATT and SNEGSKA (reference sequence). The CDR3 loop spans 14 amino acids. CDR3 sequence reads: CSAMWGGRDQPQHF. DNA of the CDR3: TGCAGTGCTATGTGGGGGGGCCGAGATCAGCCCCAGCATTTT.

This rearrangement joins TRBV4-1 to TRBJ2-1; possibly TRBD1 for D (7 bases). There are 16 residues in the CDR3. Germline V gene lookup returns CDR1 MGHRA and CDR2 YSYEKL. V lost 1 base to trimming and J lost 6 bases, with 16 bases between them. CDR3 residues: CASSQVGGGAGNEQFF. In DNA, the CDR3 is TGCGCCAGCAGCCAAGTCGGAGGGGGCGCGGGCAATGAGCAGTTCTTC.

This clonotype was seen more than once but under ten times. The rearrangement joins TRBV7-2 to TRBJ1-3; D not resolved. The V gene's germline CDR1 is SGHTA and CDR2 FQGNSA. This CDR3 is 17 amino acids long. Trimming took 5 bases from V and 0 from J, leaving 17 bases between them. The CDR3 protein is CASSQRDPKYSGNTIYF. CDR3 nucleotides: TGTGCCAGCAGCCAGCGGGATCCTAAGTACTCTGGAAACACCATATATTTT.

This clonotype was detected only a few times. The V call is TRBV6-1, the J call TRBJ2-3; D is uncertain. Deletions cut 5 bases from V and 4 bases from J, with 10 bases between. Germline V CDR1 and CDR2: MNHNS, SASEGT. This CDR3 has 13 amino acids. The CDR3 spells CASSSQNADTQYF. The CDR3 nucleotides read TGTGCCAGCAGTTCTCAGAACGCAGATACGCAGTATTTT.

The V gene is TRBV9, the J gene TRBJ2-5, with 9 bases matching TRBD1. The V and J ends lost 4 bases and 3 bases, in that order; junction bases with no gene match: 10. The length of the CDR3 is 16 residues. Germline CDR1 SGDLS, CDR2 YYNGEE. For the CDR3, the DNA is TGTGCCAGCAGCTCCAACAGGGGGCTTTTGGAAGAGACCCAGTACTTC. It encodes CASSSNRGLLEETQYF.

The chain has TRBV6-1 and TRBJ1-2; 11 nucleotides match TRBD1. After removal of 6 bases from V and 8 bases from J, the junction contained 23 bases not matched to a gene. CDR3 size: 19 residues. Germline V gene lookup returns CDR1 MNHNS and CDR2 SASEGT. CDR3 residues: CASSVFRDRGSPVLGGYTF. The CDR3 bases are TGTGCCAGCAGCGTGTTCCGGGACAGGGGGTCCCCTGTGCTCGGGGGCTACACCTTC.

CDR3 DNA: TGCAACCTTCAGGGGCGCAGAGACTATGGCTACACCTTC. This gives the protein CNLQGRRDYGYTF. The chain links TRBV20-1 to TRBJ1-2; tentative D call: TRBD1 (6 bases). The CDR3 length is 13 residues. Germline V lookup: CDR1 DFQATT, CDR2 SNEGSKA (reference sequence).

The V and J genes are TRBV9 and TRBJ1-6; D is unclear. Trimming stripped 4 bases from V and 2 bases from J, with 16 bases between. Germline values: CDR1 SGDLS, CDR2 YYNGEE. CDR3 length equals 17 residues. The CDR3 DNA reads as TGTGCCAGCAGCCCCCGGGCCTCATACGCCTATAATTCACCCCTCCACTTT. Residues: CASSPRASYAYNSPLHF.

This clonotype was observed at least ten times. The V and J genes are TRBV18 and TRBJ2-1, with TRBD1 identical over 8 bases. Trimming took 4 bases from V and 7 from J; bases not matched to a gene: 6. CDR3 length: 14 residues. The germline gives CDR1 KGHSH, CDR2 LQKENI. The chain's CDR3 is CASSQTRGRNEQFF. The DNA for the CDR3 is TGTGCCAGCTCACAGACCAGGGGGCGAAATGAGCAGTTCTTC. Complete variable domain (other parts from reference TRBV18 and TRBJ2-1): NAGVMQNPRHLVRRRGQEARLRCSPMKGHSHVYWYRQLPEEGLKFMVYLQKENIIDESGMPKERFSAEFPKEGPSILRIQQVVRGDSAAYFCASSQTRGRNEQFFGPGTRLTVL.

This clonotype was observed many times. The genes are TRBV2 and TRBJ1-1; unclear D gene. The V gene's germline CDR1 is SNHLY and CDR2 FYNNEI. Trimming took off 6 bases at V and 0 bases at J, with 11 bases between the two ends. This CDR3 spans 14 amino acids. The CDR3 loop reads CASSQLRLNTEAFF. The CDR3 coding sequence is TGTGCCAGCAGCCAACTACGCTTGAACACTGAAGCTTTCTTT.

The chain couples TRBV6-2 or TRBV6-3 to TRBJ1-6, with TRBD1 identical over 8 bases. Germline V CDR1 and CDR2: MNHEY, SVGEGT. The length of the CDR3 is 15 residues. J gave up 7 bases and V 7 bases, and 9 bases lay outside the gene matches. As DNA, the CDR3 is TGTGCCAGCATCCGGGACAGGCCATTCAATTCACCCCTCCACTTT. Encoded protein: CASIRDRPFNSPLHF.

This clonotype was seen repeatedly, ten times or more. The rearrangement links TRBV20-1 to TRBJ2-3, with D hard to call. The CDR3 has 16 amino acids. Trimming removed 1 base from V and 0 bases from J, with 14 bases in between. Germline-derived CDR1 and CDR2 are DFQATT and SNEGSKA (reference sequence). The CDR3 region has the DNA TGCAGTGCTAGAGCTCGGCGCGGTCCTAGCACAGATACGCAGTATTTT. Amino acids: CSARARRGPSTDTQYF.

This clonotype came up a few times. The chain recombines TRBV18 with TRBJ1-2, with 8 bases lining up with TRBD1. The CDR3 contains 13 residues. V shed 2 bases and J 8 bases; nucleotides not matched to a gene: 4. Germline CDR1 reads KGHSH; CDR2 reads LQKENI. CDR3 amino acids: CASSPTGGKGYTF. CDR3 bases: TGTGCCAGCTCACCAACAGGGGGGAAAGGCTACACCTTC. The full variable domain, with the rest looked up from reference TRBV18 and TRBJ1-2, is NAGVMQNPRHLVRRRGQEARLRCSPMKGHSHVYWYRQLPEEGLKFMVYLQKENIIDESGMPKERFSAEFPKEGPSILRIQQVVRGDSAAYFCASSPTGGKGYTFGSGTRLTVV.

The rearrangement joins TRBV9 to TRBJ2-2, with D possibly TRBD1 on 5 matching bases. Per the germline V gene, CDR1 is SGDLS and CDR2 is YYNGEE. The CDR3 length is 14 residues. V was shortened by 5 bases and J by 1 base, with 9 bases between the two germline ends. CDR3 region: CASRVQGNTGELFF. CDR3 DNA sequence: TGTGCCAGCAGGGTTCAGGGGAACACCGGGGAGCTGTTTTTT.

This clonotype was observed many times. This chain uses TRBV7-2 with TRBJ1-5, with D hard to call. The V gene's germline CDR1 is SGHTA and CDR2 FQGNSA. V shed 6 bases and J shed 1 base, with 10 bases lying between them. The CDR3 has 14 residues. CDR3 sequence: CASSYKRSNQPQHF. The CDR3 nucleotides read TGTGCCAGCAGTTATAAGAGGAGCAATCAGCCCCAGCATTTT.

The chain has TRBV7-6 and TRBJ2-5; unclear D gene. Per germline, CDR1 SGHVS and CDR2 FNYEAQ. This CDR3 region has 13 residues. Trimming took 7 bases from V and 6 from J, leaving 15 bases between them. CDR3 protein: CASNPWGRKTQYF. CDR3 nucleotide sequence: TGTGCCAGCAACCCCTGGGGTAGGAAGACCCAGTACTTC.